This T cell receptor (beta chain) was sequenced in a study of shared clonotypes between healthy human individuals. Deletions cut 7 bases from V and 0 bases from J, with 13 bases between. The germline gives CDR1 MNHNY, CDR2 SVGAGI (reference sequence). CDR3 length: 15 residues. Produced via immunoSEQ multiplex PCR; TCRdb's table is partial and in-frame only. The sample consists of 1,100,000 or so clones, around three quarters of them appearing once. The chain recombines TRBV6-6 with TRBJ2-1, with unresolved D. The sequencing sample was made of memory CD4+ T cells from PBMCs. This sample's subset: CD45RA-negative fraction. The receptor was derived from a man between 18 and 35 years old in good health. Some clones in this sample may be carry-over from other donors' samples. CDR3 sequence reads: CASTPRSLSYNEQFF. The DNA of the CDR3 is TGTGCCAGCACCCCCAGAAGCCTCTCCTACAATGAGCAGTTCTTC.